This TCR beta chain emerged from a study of OX40 agonist ivuxolimab in advanced cancers. Overall study: Age averaged about 66 years (range roughly 20 to 90), and about 86% were male.

Generated by immunoSEQ multiplex PCR, the TCRdb table keeps only in-frame clones and is missing some. Among just over 60,000 clones listed, roughly 90% were seen once. The germline V gene has CDR1 GTSNPN and CDR2 SVGIG (reference sequence). Germline trimming cut 0 bases from V and 0 bases from J; bases unmatched to any gene: 7. The CDR3 contains 17 residues. Overall study findings and caveats: Expanded peripheral T-cell antigen specificity went undetermined.

Regarding this clone: Its antigen remains unidentified.

This receptor was taken from an adult with an advanced solid tumor such as melanoma, head and neck, liver or kidney cancer. This chain joins TRBV30 and TRBJ2-5; 10 nucleotides line up with TRBD2. Sample: CD4+ or CD8+ T cells sorted from blood, taken in a trial of the OX40 agonist ivuxolimab. In DNA, the CDR3 is TGTGCCTGGAGTGTTCGTCGGACTAGCGGTTACCAAGAGACCCAGTACTTC. Its protein is CAWSVRRTSGYQETQYF.